Presented here are 24 T cell receptor beta chains from one specimen sequenced in a study of technical replicates of blood from a handful of donors. Sequencing used immunoSEQ multiplex PCR; TCRdb keeps in-frame clones, though not all of them. The sample holds tens of thousands of clones, around 95% seen once. Sequenced material: T cells isolated from PBMCs. The receptors shown here come from a human donor in good health.

The chain uses TRBV7-9 and TRBJ2-5; 7 nucleotides align to TRBD2. Germline V gene lookup returns CDR1 SEHNR and CDR2 FQNEAQ (reference sequence). V trimming: 4 bases; J trimming: 4 bases; junction bases outside the gene matches: 12. CDR3 length: 16 residues. CDR3 in DNA: TGTGCCAGCAGCTCGGGAGCCAGCGGGGTGGGAGAGACCCAGTACTTC. Residues: CASSSGASGVGETQYF.

The chain couples TRBV10-3 to TRBJ1-2; 7 bases agree with TRBD1. Per the germline V gene, CDR1 is ENHRY and CDR2 is SYGVKD. Trimming took 10 bases from V and 4 from J; bases not matched to a gene: 12. CDR3 length equals 14 residues. The chain's CDR3 is CASRGGEVSYGYTF. The CDR3 DNA is TGTGCCAGCCGAGGGGGCGAGGTGAGCTATGGCTACACCTTC.

The chain recombines TRBV5-1 with TRBJ1-4; D gene unclear. Trimming pared 6 bases from V and 0 bases from J, leaving 9 bases between. Germline V CDR1 and CDR2: SGHRS, YFSETQ. The length of the CDR3 is 14 residues. CDR3 coding DNA: TGCGCCAGCACCTCGTCTGCAACTAATGAAAAACTGTTTTTT. Translating it yields CASTSSATNEKLFF.

The chain has TRBV28 and TRBJ2-2, with 8 bases that match TRBD2. Germline CDR1 MDHEN, CDR2 SYDVKM. This CDR3 has 16 residues. The ends lost 7 bases at V and 1 base at J; junction bases unmatched: 8. The CDR3 protein is CASIAGGSGNTGELFF. CDR3 DNA sequence: TGTGCCAGCATTGCGGGAGGATCGGGGAACACCGGGGAGCTGTTTTTT.

The chain combines TRBV7-9 with TRBJ2-1, with D possibly TRBD2 on 5 matching bases. V was trimmed by 1 base and J by 0 bases, leaving 7 bases between them. Per the germline V gene, CDR1 is SEHNR and CDR2 is FQNEAQ (reference sequence). The CDR3 totals 15 residues. CDR3 residues: CASSLGGLSYNEQFF. CDR3 sequence (DNA): TGTGCCAGCAGCTTAGGCGGACTCTCCTACAATGAGCAGTTCTTC.

The gene calls are TRBV5-4 and TRBJ2-5; 15 bases agree with TRBD2. This CDR3 is 17 amino acids long. CDR1 is SGHNT, CDR2 YYREEE, per germline (reference sequence). V gave up 0 bases and J gave up 4 bases; unmatched junction bases: 4. As DNA, the CDR3 is TGTGCCAGCAGCTTGGGGACTAGCGGGGGGGCAGGAGAGACCCAGTACTTC. Translation gives CASSLGTSGGAGETQYF.

The rearrangement joins TRBV13 to TRBJ2-1; D not certain. V lost 3 bases, J lost 8 bases, and 11 bases lay in between. CDR3 length: 13 residues. Germline V lookup: CDR1 PRHDT, CDR2 FYEKMQ (reference sequence). CDR3 sequence reads: CASSFPSRDEQFF. The DNA of the CDR3 is TGTGCCAGCAGCTTTCCTAGTCGGGATGAGCAGTTCTTC.

This rearrangement joins TRBV9 to TRBJ2-5; 9 bases agree with TRBD2. Germline trimming cut 2 bases from V and 3 bases from J; bases unmatched to any gene: 5. CDR1 is SGDLS, CDR2 YYNGEE, per germline. This CDR3 has 15 residues. The CDR3 DNA follows: TGTGCCAGCAGCGTTGGGCGGGAGGGAGAAGAGACCCAGTACTTC. Amino acids: CASSVGREGEETQYF. Drawing the rest from reference TRBV9 and TRBJ2-5, the complete variable domain is DSGVTQTPKHLITATGQRVTLRCSPRSGDLSVYWYQQSLDQGLQFLIQYYNGEERAKGNILERFSAQQFPDLHSELNLSSLELGDSALYFCASSVGREGEETQYFGPGTRLLVL.

The J gene is TRBJ2-5, the V gene TRBV5-1, with 8 bases fitting TRBD1. The CDR3 totals 14 residues. The junction had 7 bases not matched to a gene; V was cut back by 4 bases and J by 5 bases. The germline CDR1 and CDR2 sequences are SGHRS and YFSETQ. This chain's CDR3 is CASSMGQVAETQYF. CDR3 bases: TGCGCCAGCAGCATGGGACAGGTAGCGGAGACCCAGTACTTC.

The chain links TRBV7-9 to TRBJ2-5, with D unresolved. Deletions cut 2 bases from V and 0 bases from J, with 16 bases between. The CDR3 totals 17 residues. Germline lookup yields CDR1 SEHNR and CDR2 FQNEAQ (reference sequence). The CDR3 region is CASSLTPQTHNQETQYF. DNA of the CDR3: TGTGCCAGCAGCTTAACCCCCCAGACACATAACCAAGAGACCCAGTACTTC. The full variable domain, completed using reference TRBV7-9 and TRBJ2-5, is DTGVSQNPRHKITKRGQNVTFRCDPISEHNRLYWYRQTLGQGPEFLTYFQNEAQLEKSRLLSDRFSAERPKGSFSTLEIQRTEQGDSAMYLCASSLTPQTHNQETQYFGPGTRLLVL.

The chain joins TRBV28 to TRBJ1-5; TRBD1 is a possible D gene (5 bases). The CDR3 has 16 residues. V lost 6 bases, J lost 1 base, and 16 bases lay in between. Germline V gives CDR1 MDHEN, CDR2 SYDVKM. The CDR3 nucleotides are TGTGCCAGCAGATATACCTCAGGGAGGAGCAATCAGCCCCAGCATTTT. It specifies CASRYTSGRSNQPQHF.

This chain joins TRBV13 and TRBJ2-5; 13 bases map to TRBD2. The CDR3 totals 20 residues. Germline-derived CDR1 and CDR2 are PRHDT and FYEKMQ (reference sequence). Unmatched junction bases numbered 18, after V lost 2 bases and J lost 6 bases. The CDR3: CASSLRWELRATSGRQTQYF. The CDR3 DNA reads TGTGCCAGCAGCTTACGGTGGGAGCTCCGGGCGACTAGCGGGAGGCAGACCCAGTACTTC.

The V and J genes are TRBV10-1 and TRBJ2-7; 7 bases fit TRBD1. The CDR3 consists of 17 residues. Germline V lookup: CDR1 WNHNN, CDR2 SYGVQD (reference sequence). With 2 bases clipped from V and 5 bases from J, the junction kept 15 bases outside the gene matches. The CDR3 nucleotides read TGCGCCAGCAGTGAGGCGGTTGAGGGGGCGTTCACCGACGAGCAGTACTTC. Protein sequence: CASSEAVEGAFTDEQYF.

The chain combines TRBV7-9 with TRBJ1-4; D may be TRBD1 (6 bases). Looked up from germline, CDR1 is SEHNR and CDR2 is FQNEAQ (reference sequence). The V end lost 5 bases, the J end lost 5 bases, and 15 bases lay between the germline ends. This CDR3 is 15 amino acids long. The CDR3 loop reads CASSTRGPQNEKLFF. Here the CDR3 DNA reads TGTGCCAGCAGCACCAGGGGACCCCAAAATGAAAAACTGTTTTTT.

This rearrangement joins TRBV11-2 to TRBJ1-5, with 8 nucleotides matching TRBD1. V was pared by 4 bases and J by 0 bases, with 5 bases of the junction left unmatched. The germline CDR1 and CDR2 sequences are SGHAT and FQNNGV. This CDR3 comprises 16 residues. In nucleotides, the CDR3 is TGTGCCAGCAGCTACGGGACAGGCTCTAGCAATCAGCCCCAGCATTTT. It encodes CASSYGTGSSNQPQHF.

CDR3 loop: CASSSQGASHEKLFF. CDR3 coding DNA: TGTGCCAGCAGCTCACAGGGGGCAAGTCATGAAAAACTGTTTTTT. The chain carries TRBV5-4 and TRBJ1-4; 9 bases line up with TRBD1. The junction had 6 bases not matched to a gene; V was cut back by 3 bases and J by 6 bases. Germline CDR1 and CDR2: SGHNT and YYREEE (reference sequence). The CDR3 contains 15 residues. The variable domain in full, with the rest retrieved from reference TRBV5-4 and TRBJ1-4, is ETGVTQSPTHLIKTRGQQVTLRCSSQSGHNTVSWYQQALGQGPQFIFQYYREEENGRGNFPPRFSGLQFPNYSSELNVNALELDDSALYLCASSSQGASHEKLFFGSGTQLSVL.

To note about this clone: The sample has other DNA sequences that encode this CDR3 too. J is TRBJ2-1 and V is TRBV7-9, with D perhaps TRBD2 (6 bases). This CDR3 spans 14 amino acids. The germline V gene encodes CDR1 SEHNR and CDR2 FQNEAQ (reference sequence). V was clipped by 3 bases and J by 1 base, with 7 bases between them. CDR3 amino acids: CASSLEGSYNEQFF. In DNA, the CDR3 is TGTGCCAGCAGCTTGGAGGGGTCCTACAATGAGCAGTTCTTC.

This chain connects TRBV7-9 to TRBJ1-2, with D possibly being TRBD1 (5 bases). The V end was cut by 1 base, the J end by 3 bases, with 9 bases between. The CDR3 is 14 amino acids. The germline V gene has CDR1 SEHNR and CDR2 FQNEAQ (reference sequence). CDR3 sequence: CASSLGGGYYGYTF. The CDR3 nucleotides are TGTGCCAGCAGCTTAGGGGGGGGTTACTATGGCTACACCTTC.

V gene TRBV29-1 combines with J gene TRBJ1-1; D not certain. The length of the CDR3 is 13 residues. Germline loops: CDR1 SQVTM, CDR2 ANQGSEA. Trimming removed 0 bases from V and 0 bases from J, with 5 bases in between. For the CDR3, the DNA is TGCAGCGTTGAAGATCGGGTGAACACTGAAGCTTTCTTT. Its protein product is CSVEDRVNTEAFF.

The gene calls are TRBV11-1 and TRBJ2-7, with D possibly being TRBD2 (6 bases). There are 17 residues in the CDR3. The V end lost 0 bases, the J end lost 3 bases, and 18 bases lay between the germline ends. The germline V gene has CDR1 SGHAT and CDR2 FQDESV (reference sequence). In DNA form, the CDR3 reads TGTGCCAGCAGCTTAGCGATGATGGTGGGAGGAGGCTACGAGCAGTACTTC. This gives the protein CASSLAMMVGGGYEQYF.

V usage is TRBV5-4 and J usage is TRBJ1-1; 9 positions agree with TRBD1. Germline CDR1 reads SGHNT; CDR2 reads YYREEE (reference sequence). The CDR3 is 14 residues long. The ends lost 6 bases at V and 11 bases at J; junction bases unmatched: 14. The CDR3 coding sequence is TGTGCCAGCACTATTGACAGGGGGATTGATATGGCTTTCTTT. It encodes CASTIDRGIDMAFF.

The chain has TRBV7-9 and TRBJ2-7, with 10 bases lining up with TRBD2. CDR1 is SEHNR, CDR2 FQNEAQ, per germline (reference sequence). Trimming at V came to 5 bases and at J to 6 bases, leaving 19 bases not matched to a gene. The CDR3 loop spans 18 amino acids. The CDR3, as DNA: TGTGCCAGCAGCAGATCTACTAGCGGGACAGTACTCGGGGGCGAGCAGTACTTC. It codes for CASSRSTSGTVLGGEQYF.

CDR3 residues: CASSRSDYTDTQYF. CDR3 nucleotides: TGTGCCAGCAGTCGCAGCGATTACACAGATACGCAGTATTTT. The J gene is TRBJ2-3, the V gene TRBV28, with no clear D. CDR1 and CDR2 from the germline V gene are MDHEN and SYDVKM. V lost 5 bases and J lost 2, with 11 bases in between. The CDR3 totals 14 residues.

This clone was picked up one time. The chain links TRBV11-2 to TRBJ2-5; no reliable D call. Trimming cost V 3 bases and J 4 bases, with 9 bases left between them. Germline V gene lookup returns CDR1 SGHAT and CDR2 FQNNGV. The CDR3 runs 13 residues. CDR3 sequence reads: CASSFSTRETQYF. DNA for the CDR3: TGTGCCAGCAGCTTCTCTACCCGAGAGACCCAGTACTTC.